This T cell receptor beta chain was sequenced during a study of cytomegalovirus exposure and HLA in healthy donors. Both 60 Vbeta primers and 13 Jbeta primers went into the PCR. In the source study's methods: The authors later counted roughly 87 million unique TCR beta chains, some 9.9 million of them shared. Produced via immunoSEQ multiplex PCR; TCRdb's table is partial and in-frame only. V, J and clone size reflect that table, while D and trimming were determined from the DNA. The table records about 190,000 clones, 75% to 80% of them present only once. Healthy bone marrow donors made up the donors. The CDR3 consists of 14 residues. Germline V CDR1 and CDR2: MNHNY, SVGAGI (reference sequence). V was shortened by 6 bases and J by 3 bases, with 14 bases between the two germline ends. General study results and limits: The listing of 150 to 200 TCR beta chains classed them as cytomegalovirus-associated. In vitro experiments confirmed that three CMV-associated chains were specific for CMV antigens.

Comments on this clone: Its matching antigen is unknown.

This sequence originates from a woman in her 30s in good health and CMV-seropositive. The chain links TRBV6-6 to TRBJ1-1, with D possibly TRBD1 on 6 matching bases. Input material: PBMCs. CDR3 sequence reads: CASRETGKDTEAFF. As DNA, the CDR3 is TGTGCCAGCAGGGAGACAGGAAAGGACACTGAAGCTTTCTTT.